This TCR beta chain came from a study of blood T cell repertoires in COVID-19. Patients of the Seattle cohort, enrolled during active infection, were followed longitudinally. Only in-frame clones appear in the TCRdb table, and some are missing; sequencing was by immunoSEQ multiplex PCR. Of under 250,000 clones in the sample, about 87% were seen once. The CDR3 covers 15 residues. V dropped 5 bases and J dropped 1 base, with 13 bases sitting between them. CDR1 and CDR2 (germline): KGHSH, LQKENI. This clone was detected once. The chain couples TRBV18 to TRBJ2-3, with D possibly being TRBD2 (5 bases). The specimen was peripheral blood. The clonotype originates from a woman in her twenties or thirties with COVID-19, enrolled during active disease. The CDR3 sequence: CASSTREGGTDTQYF. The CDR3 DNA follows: TGTGCCAGCTCAACTCGTGAGGGAGGCACAGATACGCAGTATTTT.